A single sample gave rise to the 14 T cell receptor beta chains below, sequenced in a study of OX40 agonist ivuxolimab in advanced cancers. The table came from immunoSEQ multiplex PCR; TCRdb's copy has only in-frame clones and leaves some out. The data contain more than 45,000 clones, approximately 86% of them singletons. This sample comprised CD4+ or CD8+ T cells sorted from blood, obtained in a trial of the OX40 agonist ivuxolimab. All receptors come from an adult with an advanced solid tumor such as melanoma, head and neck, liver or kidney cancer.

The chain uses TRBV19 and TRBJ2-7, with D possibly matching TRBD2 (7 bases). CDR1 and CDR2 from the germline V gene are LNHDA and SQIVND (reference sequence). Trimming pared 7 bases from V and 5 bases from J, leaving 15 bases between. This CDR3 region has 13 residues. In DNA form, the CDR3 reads TGTGCCAGTATCGTTCGGGGGGCCCACGAGCAGTACTTC. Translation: CASIVRGAHEQYF.

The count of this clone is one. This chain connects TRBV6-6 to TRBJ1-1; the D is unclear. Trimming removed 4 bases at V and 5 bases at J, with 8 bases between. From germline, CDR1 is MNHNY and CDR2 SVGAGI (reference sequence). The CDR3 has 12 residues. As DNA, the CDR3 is TGTGCCAGCAGTTTGGCGAATACTGAAGCTTTCTTT. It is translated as CASSLANTEAFF.

The CDR3, as DNA: TGTGCCAGCAGTGATTGGGGGGACGAGCAGTACTTC. This encodes CASSDWGDEQYF. J is TRBJ2-7 and V is TRBV2, with D tentatively TRBD2 (6 bases). Germline values: CDR1 SNHLY, CDR2 FYNNEI. V was clipped by 3 bases and J by 5 bases, with 8 bases between them. The CDR3 spans 12 residues.

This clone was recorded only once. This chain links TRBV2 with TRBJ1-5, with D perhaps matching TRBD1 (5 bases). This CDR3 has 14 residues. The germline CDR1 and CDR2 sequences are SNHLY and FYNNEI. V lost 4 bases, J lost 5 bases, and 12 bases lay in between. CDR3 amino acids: CASSGTGIHQPQHF. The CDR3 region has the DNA TGTGCCAGCAGTGGTACAGGCATTCATCAGCCCCAGCATTTT.

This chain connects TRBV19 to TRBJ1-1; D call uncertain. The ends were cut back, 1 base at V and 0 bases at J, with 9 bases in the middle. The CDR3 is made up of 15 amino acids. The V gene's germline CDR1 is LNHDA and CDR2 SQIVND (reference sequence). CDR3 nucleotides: TGTGCCAGTAGTATAGGCGAGATCATGAACACTGAAGCTTTCTTT. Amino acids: CASSIGEIMNTEAFF.

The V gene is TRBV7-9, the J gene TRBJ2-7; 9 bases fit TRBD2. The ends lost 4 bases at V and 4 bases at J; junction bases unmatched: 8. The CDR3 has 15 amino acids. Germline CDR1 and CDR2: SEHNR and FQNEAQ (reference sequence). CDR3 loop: CASSSAGTSRYEQYF. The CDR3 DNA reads TGTGCCAGCAGCTCGGCGGGGACTAGCAGATACGAGCAGTACTTC.

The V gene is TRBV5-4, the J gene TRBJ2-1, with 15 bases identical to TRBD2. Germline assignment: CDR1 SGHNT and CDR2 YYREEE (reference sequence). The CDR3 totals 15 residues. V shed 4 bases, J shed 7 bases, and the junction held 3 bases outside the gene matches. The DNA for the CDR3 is TGTGCCAGCAGCGGGACTAGCGGGGGGTTTAATGAGCAGTTCTTC. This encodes CASSGTSGGFNEQFF.

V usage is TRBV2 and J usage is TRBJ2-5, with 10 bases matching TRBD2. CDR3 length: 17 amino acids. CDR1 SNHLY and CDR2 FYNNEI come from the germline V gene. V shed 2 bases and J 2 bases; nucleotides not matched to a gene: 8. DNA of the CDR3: TGTGCCAGCAGTGAATTGGGTCTAGCGGGGGTACAAGAGACCCAGTACTTC. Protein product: CASSELGLAGVQETQYF.

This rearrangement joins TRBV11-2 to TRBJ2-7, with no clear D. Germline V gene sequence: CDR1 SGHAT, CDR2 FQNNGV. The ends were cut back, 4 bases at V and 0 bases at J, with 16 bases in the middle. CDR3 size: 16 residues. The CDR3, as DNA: TGTGCCAGCAGCTGGTTTCGGCAGCGAAGCTCCTACGAGCAGTACTTC. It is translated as CASSWFRQRSSYEQYF. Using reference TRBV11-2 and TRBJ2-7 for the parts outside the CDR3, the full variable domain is EAGVAQSPRYKIIEKRQSVAFWCNPISGHATLYWYQQILGQGPKLLIQFQNNGVVDDSQLPKDRFSAERLKGVDSTLKIQPAKLEDSAVYLCASSWFRQRSSYEQYFGPGTRLTVT.

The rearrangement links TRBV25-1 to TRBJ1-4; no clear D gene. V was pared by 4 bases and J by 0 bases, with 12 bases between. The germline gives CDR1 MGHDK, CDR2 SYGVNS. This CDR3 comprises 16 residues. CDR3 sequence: CASSGPHQATNEKLFF. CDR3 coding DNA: TGTGCCAGCAGTGGACCTCACCAAGCAACTAATGAAAAACTGTTTTTT.

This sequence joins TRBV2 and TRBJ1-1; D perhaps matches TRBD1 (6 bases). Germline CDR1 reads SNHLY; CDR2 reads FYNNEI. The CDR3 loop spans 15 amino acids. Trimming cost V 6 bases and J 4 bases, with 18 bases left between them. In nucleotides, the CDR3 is TGTGCCAGCAGGCCGACTTCGACAGGAGGCACTGAAGCTTTCTTT. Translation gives CASRPTSTGGTEAFF.

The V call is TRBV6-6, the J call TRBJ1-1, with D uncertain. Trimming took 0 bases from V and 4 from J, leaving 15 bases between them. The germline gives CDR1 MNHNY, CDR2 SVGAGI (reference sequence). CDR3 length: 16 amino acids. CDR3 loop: CASSYSSTRGGTEAFF. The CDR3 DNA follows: TGTGCCAGCAGTTACTCGAGCACCCGAGGAGGCACTGAAGCTTTCTTT.

CDR3 coding DNA: TGTGCCAGCAGCCAAAGGGTTAGGGAGGGGGATCAGCCCCAGCATTTT. This gives the protein CASSQRVREGDQPQHF. J is TRBJ1-5 and V is TRBV11-2, with D perhaps matching TRBD1 (6 bases). V was pared by 5 bases and J by 5 bases, with 19 bases between. There are 16 residues in the CDR3. Germline-derived CDR1 and CDR2 are SGHAT and FQNNGV. The whole variable domain, filled in from reference TRBV11-2 and TRBJ1-5, reads EAGVAQSPRYKIIEKRQSVAFWCNPISGHATLYWYQQILGQGPKLLIQFQNNGVVDDSQLPKDRFSAERLKGVDSTLKIQPAKLEDSAVYLCASSQRVREGDQPQHFGDGTRLSIL.

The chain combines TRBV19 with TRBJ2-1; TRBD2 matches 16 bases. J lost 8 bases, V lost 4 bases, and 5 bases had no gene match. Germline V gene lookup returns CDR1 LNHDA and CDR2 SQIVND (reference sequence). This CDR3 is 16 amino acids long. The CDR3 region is CASSRGLAGGRHEQFF. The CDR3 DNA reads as TGTGCCAGTAGTAGGGGACTAGCGGGAGGGCGCCATGAGCAGTTCTTC.